This T cell receptor beta chain emerged from a study of Tregs in tolerant kidney transplant recipients. Study-level information: CFSE-labeled recipient PBMCs were cultured around six days with irradiated graft donor PBMCs, then FACS-sorted.

This CDR3 contains 15 residues. V lost 5 bases to trimming and J lost 3 bases; unmatched junction nucleotides: 9. The germline gives CDR1 LNHDA, CDR2 SQIVND (reference sequence). Here immunoSEQ multiplex PCR was the method, and the copy in TCRdb shows in-frame clones only, minus some. The table shows some 8,700 clones, with approximately 43% occurring only once. This clone is labeled large. The antigen remains undetermined. This TCR derives from a human donor in good health. Sequencing input: CD4+ T cells from blood cultured with allogeneic cells. This sequence joins TRBV19 and TRBJ2-7; 8 bases align to TRBD1. The CDR3 is CASSAGGTGNYEQYF. The DNA of the CDR3 is TGTGCCAGTAGTGCCGGCGGGACAGGTAACTACGAGCAGTACTTC.